This T cell receptor (beta chain) was sequenced during a study of cytomegalovirus exposure and HLA in healthy donors. In the study overall: Counted in an early data release were approximately 80 million unique TCRs from HLA-typed donors.

This PCR relied on a set of 60 Vbeta primers and 13 Jbeta primers. Data came from immunoSEQ multiplex PCR; TCRdb stores just in-frame clones and leaves some out. The profile shows some 84,000 clones, about three quarters of them singletons. The V gene's germline CDR1 is SGHAT and CDR2 FQNNGV. Trimming cost V 0 bases and J 10 bases; bases outside gene matches: 6. This CDR3 contains 14 residues. With regard to this clone: What it binds is not known.

Study-level points and caveats: The authors later found TCR association rates varying by HLA locus, with DRB1 most and HLA-C fewest.

The rearrangement joins TRBV11-2 to TRBJ2-1, with TRBD2 identical over 7 bases. The origin of this receptor is a boy between 5 and 17 years old in good health and CMV-seronegative. Sequenced input: PBMCs. CDR3 region: CASSLEVRRGEQFF. In DNA, the CDR3 is TGTGCCAGCAGCTTAGAAGTTCGGCGGGGGGAGCAGTTCTTC.